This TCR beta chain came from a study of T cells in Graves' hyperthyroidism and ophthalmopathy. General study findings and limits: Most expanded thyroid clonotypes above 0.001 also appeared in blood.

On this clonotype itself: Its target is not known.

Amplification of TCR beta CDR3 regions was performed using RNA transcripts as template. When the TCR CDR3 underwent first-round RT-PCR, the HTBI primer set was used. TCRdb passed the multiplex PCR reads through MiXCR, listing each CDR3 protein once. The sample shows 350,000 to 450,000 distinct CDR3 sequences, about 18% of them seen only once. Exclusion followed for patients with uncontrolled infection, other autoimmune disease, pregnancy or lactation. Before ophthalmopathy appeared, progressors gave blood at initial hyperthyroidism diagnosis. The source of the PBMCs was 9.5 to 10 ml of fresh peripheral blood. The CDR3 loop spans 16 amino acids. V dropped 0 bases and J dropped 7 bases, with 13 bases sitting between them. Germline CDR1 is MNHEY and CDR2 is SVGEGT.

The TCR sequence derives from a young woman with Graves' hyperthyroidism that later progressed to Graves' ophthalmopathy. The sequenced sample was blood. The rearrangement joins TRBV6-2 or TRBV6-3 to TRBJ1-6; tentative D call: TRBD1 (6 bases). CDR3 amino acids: CASSYSTGVGNSPLHF. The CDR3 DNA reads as TGTGCCAGCAGTTACTCGACAGGTGTAGGAAATTCACCCCTCCACTTT.